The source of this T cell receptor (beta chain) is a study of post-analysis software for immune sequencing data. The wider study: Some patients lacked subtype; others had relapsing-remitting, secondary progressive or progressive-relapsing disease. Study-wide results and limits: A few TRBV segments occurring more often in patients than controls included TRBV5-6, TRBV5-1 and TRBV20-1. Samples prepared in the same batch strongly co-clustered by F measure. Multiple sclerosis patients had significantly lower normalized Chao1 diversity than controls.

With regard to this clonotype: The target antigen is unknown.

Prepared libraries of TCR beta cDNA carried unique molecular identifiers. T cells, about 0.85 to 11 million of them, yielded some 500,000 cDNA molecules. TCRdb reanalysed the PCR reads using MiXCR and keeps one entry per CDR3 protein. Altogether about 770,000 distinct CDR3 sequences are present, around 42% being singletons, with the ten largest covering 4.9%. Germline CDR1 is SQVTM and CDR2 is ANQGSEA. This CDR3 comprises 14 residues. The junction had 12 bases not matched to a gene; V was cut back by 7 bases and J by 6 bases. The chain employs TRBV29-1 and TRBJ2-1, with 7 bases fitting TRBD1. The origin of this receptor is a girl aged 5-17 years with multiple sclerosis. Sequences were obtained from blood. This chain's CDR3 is CSGADRFSTNEQFF. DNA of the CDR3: TGCAGCGGTGCGGACAGGTTTTCCACCAATGAGCAGTTCTTC.